The clone carrying this T cell receptor (beta chain) was detected only once. The data stem from a study of shared T cell receptors in the human thymus. The repertoire was sequenced with immunoSEQ multiplex PCR; TCRdb's copy has only in-frame clones and lacks some. Of hundreds of thousands of clones detected, approximately 80% appear once; the ten largest clones hold about 0.012%. The same specimen was also included in a second study, on human thymus T cells. This second study says: Resections removed during corrective heart surgery provided the thymus tissue used. Gene usage for V and J segments appeared biased in thymic and blood repertoires.

Sequences were obtained from thymocytes. The sequence was obtained from a boy under two years old with a congenital heart defect.

The CDR3 DNA is TGTGCCAGCAACCTCACCGGGACTAGCGGGAGAACAGAGCAGTACTTC. Protein sequence: CASNLTGTSGRTEQYF. V usage is TRBV28 and J usage is TRBJ2-7; 14 nucleotides agree with TRBD2. Germline CDR1 MDHEN, CDR2 SYDVKM. The V segment lost 7 bases and the J segment 7 bases; nucleotides outside the gene matches: 12. The CDR3 length is 16 residues.